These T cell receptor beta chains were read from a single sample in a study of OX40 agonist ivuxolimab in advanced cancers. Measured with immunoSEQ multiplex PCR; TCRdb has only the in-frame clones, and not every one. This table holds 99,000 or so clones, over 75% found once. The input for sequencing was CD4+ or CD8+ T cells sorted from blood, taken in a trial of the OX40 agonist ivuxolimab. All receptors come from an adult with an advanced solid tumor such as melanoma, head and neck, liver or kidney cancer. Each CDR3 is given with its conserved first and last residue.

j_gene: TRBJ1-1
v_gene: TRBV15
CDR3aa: CATSRWGQGVTREAFF

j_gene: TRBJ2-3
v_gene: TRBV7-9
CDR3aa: CASSSIEGLGYTQYF

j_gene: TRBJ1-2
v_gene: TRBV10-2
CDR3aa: CASSDIYGYTF

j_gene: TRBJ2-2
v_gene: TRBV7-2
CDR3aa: CASSPQTGITGELFF

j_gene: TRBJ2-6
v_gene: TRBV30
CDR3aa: CAWSAGPILTF

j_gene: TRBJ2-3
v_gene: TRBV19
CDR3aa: CASSIGLAGTDTQYF

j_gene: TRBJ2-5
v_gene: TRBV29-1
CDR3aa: CSARARQGGTQYF

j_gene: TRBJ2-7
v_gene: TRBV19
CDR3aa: CASSAHRGEQYF

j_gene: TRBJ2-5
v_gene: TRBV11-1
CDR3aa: CASSVTSLPGTQYF

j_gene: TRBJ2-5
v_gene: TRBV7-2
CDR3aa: CASSLRGQQETQYF

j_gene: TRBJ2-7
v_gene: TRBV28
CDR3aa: CASRTEGSSYEQYF

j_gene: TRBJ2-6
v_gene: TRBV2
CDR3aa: CASSPISSGANVLTF

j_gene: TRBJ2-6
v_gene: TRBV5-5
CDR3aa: CASSTQGTGANVLTF

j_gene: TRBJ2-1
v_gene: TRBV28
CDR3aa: CASRRVNNEQFF

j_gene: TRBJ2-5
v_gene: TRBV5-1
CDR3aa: CASSWNPDRQETQYF

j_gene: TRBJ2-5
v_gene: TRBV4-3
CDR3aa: CASSQGQGRETQYF

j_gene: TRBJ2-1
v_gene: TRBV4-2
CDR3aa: CASSQDAAGGRGEQFF

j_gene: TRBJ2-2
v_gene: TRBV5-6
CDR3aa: CASSLGLALNTGELFF

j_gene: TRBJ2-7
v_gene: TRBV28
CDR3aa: CASSFAGTPLGEQYF

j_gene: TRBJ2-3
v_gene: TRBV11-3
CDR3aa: CASSTGTGDTQYF

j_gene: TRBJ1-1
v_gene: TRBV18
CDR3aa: CASSRDGSTEAFF

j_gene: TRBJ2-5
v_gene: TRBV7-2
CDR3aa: CASSPFGRVETQYF

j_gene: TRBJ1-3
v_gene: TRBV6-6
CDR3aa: CASSYDRNSGNTIYF

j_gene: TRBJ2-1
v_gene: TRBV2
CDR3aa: CASSEGRISYNEQFF

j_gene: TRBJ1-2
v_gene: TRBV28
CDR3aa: CASRTGGYGYTF

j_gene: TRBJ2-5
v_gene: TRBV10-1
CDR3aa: CASSAGGQETQYF

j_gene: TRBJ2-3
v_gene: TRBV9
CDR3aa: CASSVEQDTQYF

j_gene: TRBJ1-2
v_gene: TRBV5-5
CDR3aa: CASRKSRTNYDGYTF

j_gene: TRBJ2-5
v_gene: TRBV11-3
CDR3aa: CASSLGTGAPRQYF

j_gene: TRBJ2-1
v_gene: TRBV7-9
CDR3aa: CASSLSGSSYNEQFF

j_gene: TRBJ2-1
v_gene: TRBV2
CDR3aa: CASSDPGQGSYNEQFF

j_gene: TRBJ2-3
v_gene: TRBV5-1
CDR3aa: CASSLGVRGSDTQYF

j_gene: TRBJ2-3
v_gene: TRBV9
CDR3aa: CASSVGSLSTDTQYF

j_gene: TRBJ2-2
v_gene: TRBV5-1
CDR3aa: CASSFTTSGIAGELFF

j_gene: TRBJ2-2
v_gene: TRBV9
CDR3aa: CASSPRGGETNTGELFF

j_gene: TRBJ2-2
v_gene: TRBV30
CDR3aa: CAWSVLRAEAGELFF

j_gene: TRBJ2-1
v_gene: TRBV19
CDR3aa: CASSKIAGGPVEQFF

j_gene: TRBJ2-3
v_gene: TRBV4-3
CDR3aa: CASSQDSSGRDTQYF

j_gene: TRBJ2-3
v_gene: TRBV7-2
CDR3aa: CASSFGTSGTGTDTQYF

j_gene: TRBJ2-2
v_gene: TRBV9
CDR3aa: CASSVAFAVQSGELFF

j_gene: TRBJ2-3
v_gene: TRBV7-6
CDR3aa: CASSRGVTGNTDTQYF

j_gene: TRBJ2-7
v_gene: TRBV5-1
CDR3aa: CASSPGRGRAYEQYF

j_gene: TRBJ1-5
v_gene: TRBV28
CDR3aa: CASSQGQNQPQHF

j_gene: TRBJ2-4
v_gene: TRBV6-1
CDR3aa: CASSEGQRNIQYF

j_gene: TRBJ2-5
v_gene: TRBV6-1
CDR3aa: CATTRGSLQETQYF

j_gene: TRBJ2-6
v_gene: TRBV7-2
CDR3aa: CASSLANGANVLTF

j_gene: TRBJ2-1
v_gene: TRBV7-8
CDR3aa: CASSLPLRYRRSYNEQFF

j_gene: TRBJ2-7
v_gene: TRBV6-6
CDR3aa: CASTHLRGGYYEQYF

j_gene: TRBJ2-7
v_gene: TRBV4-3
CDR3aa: CASSQELEGEQYF

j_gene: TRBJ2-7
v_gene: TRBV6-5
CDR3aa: CASSFLGTGSYEQYF

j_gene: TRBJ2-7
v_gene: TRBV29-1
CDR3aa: CSVEDFGGSSYEQYF

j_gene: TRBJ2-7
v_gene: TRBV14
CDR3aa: CASSQGTRLYEQYF

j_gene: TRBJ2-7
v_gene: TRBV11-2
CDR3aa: CASSSLAGVRYEQYF

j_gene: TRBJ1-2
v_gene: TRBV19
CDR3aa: CASSPGRGPSGYTF

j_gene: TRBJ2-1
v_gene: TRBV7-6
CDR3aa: CASSLRGGTGGRREQFF

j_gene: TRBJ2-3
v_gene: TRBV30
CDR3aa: CARGTTTDTQYF

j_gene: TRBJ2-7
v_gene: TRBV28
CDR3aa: CASTTGLAAPYEQYF